The 20 T cell receptor beta chains below come from one sample, sequenced in a study of T-cell memory formation after mild COVID-19 (dated by TCRdb to the early 2020s). Libraries were prepared through 5' RACE. TCRdb shows the sequencer as Illumina NovaSeq 6000. The public sequencing data were trimmed at Q25 with fastp and processed into clonotypes with MiXCR by TCRdb, which kept only in-frame beta chains. Rows are combined by CDR3 protein, so each entry shows the most common genes and DNA. In this sample the table shows 200,000 to 300,000 distinct CDR3 sequences, roughly 10% of which occur a single time. The top ten hold under 25% of the sample. Sequenced material: PBMCs or a T cell subset sorted from them (not recorded which). These receptor sequences come from a man younger than 35 who had mild COVID-19 (a few samples of this study predate the infection). The sample titles of this study are shuffled in the database, so cell type and time point are left out; the donor was told from shared clones.

J is TRBJ1-5 and V is TRBV11-2; TRBD1 agrees at 7 bases. The germline V gene has CDR1 SGHAT and CDR2 FQNNGV. CDR3 length: 16 residues. The trim removed 1 base at V and 4 bases at J, leaving 7 bases unmatched. The CDR3 spells CASSLAATGRNQPQHF. The CDR3 nucleotides are TGTGCCAGCAGCTTAGCCGCGACAGGGAGGAATCAGCCCCAGCATTTT. Variable domain in full (rest from reference TRBV11-2 and TRBJ1-5): EAGVAQSPRYKIIEKRQSVAFWCNPISGHATLYWYQQILGQGPKLLIQFQNNGVVDDSQLPKDRFSAERLKGVDSTLKIQPAKLEDSAVYLCASSLAATGRNQPQHFGDGTRLSIL.

V is TRBV20-1 and J is TRBJ1-5; D gene ambiguous. V was shortened by 4 bases and J by 3 bases, with 10 bases between the two germline ends. Germline CDR1 and CDR2: DFQATT and SNEGSKA (reference sequence). The CDR3 consists of 13 residues. The CDR3 sequence: CSAIAHLNQPQHF. The CDR3 nucleotides are TGCAGTGCTATAGCACATCTCAATCAGCCCCAGCATTTT.

The gene calls are TRBV7-3 and TRBJ2-5; D is possibly TRBD1 (5 bases). The length of the CDR3 is 13 residues. Germline V gives CDR1 SGHTA, CDR2 FQGTGA. Trimming left V 2 bases short and J 3 bases short, with 7 bases between. In DNA form, the CDR3 reads TGTGCCAGCAGCTTACGCAGGGAAGAGACCCAGTACTTC. This sequence encodes CASSLRREETQYF.

In this sample, this clonotype turned up a few times. The chain combines TRBV5-1 with TRBJ1-1, with 9 nucleotides matching TRBD1. This CDR3 spans 14 amino acids. In germline, CDR1 is SGHRS, CDR2 YFSETQ. Trimming took 6 bases from V and 4 from J; bases not matched to a gene: 7. The CDR3 nucleotides read TGCGCCAGCACTTACGGGACAGGGAGCACTGAAGCTTTCTTT. Its translation is CASTYGTGSTEAFF.

Notes on this clonotype: This CDR3 is missing its conserved last phenylalanine or tryptophan, likely due to a read error. The DNA is omitted, as the CDR3 cannot be located on it reliably, and the CDR3 follows TCRdb's listing. The chain carries TRBV20-1 and TRBJ2-1; TRBD1 was called by the table and not checked on the DNA. 8 amino acids form the CDR3, both terminal residues included. Per germline, CDR1 DFQATT and CDR2 SNEGSKA (reference sequence). This CDR3 is CSARRGLL.

This chain joins TRBV5-1 and TRBJ1-5; 7 nucleotides align to TRBD1. There are 15 residues in the CDR3. Unmatched junction bases numbered 3, after V lost 0 bases and J lost 3 bases. CDR1 is SGHRS, CDR2 YFSETQ, per germline. The CDR3 spells CASSLAGTVNQPQHF. CDR3 bases: TGCGCCAGCAGCTTGGCCGGGACAGTCAATCAGCCCCAGCATTTT.

This clonotype showed up many times. The chain employs TRBV5-1 and TRBJ2-5; the D is unclear. The CDR3 totals 12 residues. Looked up from germline, CDR1 is SGHRS and CDR2 is YFSETQ. V was shortened by 0 bases and J by 5 bases, with 5 bases between the two germline ends. The CDR3 DNA sequence: TGCGCCAGCAGCTTGGACGGGGAGACCCAGTACTTC. Its protein product is CASSLDGETQYF.

This clonotype turned up a few times. The rearrangement uses TRBV7-2 and TRBJ2-7, with 7 nucleotides matching TRBD2. In germline, CDR1 is SGHTA, CDR2 FQGNSA. This CDR3 has 14 amino acids. The junction had 6 bases not matched to a gene; V was cut back by 2 bases and J by 5 bases. The CDR3 nucleotides read TGTGCCAGCAGCTTAACGGGGAGGGTGCACGAGCAGTACTTC. As protein: CASSLTGRVHEQYF.

This clonotype was detected a few times. The rearrangement joins TRBV7-9 to TRBJ2-7; 9 bases align to TRBD1. V lost 6 bases and J lost 6; bases outside the gene matches: 6. This CDR3 contains 13 residues. CDR1 SEHNR and CDR2 FQNEAQ come from the germline V gene (reference sequence). The DNA of the CDR3 is TGTGCCAGCAGTCCTGACAGGGGGTCCGAGCAGTACGTC. Protein sequence: CASSPDRGSEQYV.

The chain employs TRBV20-1 and TRBJ2-5; 8 bases are a match to TRBD2. The CDR3 has 14 residues. The J segment lost 4 bases and the V segment lost 1 base, leaving 5 bases of the junction unmatched. Looked up from germline, CDR1 is DFQATT and CDR2 is SNEGSKA (reference sequence). This chain's CDR3 is CSARAGGRGETQYF. DNA for the CDR3: TGCAGTGCTAGAGCGGGGGGGCGCGGAGAGACCCAGTACTTC.

The V gene is TRBV6-1, the J gene TRBJ1-5; 7 bases agree with TRBD1. Germline V gives CDR1 MNHNS, CDR2 SASEGT. With V trimmed by 2 bases and J by 5 bases, 6 bases remained unmatched. CDR3 length equals 15 residues. The CDR3 region has the DNA TGTGCCAGCAGTGAATACAGGGGCTTAGATCAGCCCCAGCATTTT. The encoded protein is CASSEYRGLDQPQHF.

This sequence joins TRBV5-1 and TRBJ1-2, with TRBD1 identical over 8 bases. This CDR3 has 15 residues. The trim removed 5 bases at V and 8 bases at J, leaving 14 bases unmatched. Germline V gene sequence: CDR1 SGHRS, CDR2 YFSETQ. The CDR3 here is CASRWTRGQSRGYTF. The CDR3 DNA reads as TGCGCCAGCAGATGGACCAGGGGGCAGTCTCGCGGCTACACCTTC.

This clonotype was observed at least ten times. The chain joins TRBV18 to TRBJ1-6; D uncertain. The germline V gene encodes CDR1 KGHSH and CDR2 LQKENI. CDR3 size: 13 residues. V was clipped by 1 base and J by 16 bases, with 14 bases between them. CDR3: CASSPRSEGGLHF. CDR3 sequence (DNA): TGTGCCAGCTCACCACGATCCGAGGGAGGACTCCACTTT.

This rearrangement joins TRBV7-2 to TRBJ2-3; the match to TRBD1 covers 7 bases. Germline V CDR1 and CDR2: SGHTA, FQGNSA. J was trimmed by 6 bases and V by 4 bases; bases with no gene match: 10. This CDR3 spans 15 amino acids. CDR3 sequence: CASSSYLQQGDTQYF. In DNA, the CDR3 is TGTGCCAGCAGCTCCTACCTACAACAGGGGGATACGCAGTATTTT.

This clonotype was observed a handful of times. The chain is built from TRBV20-1 and TRBJ1-5, with D hard to call. V was clipped by 2 bases and J by 6 bases, with 8 bases between them. CDR1 is DFQATT and CDR2 is SNEGSKA in the germline V gene (reference sequence). This CDR3 region has 12 residues. CDR3 residues: CSARRTTQPQHF. The CDR3 DNA sequence: TGCAGTGCTAGAAGGACGACTCAGCCCCAGCATTTT.

There are a few counts of this clonotype. V usage is TRBV23-1 and J usage is TRBJ2-1; possible D gene TRBD1, 6 bases. TRBV23-1 is an ORF, with its function uncertain. The CDR3 spans 18 residues. The V and J ends lost 4 bases and 0 bases respectively, with 19 bases between them. The CDR3 spells CASSRQAENLSSYNEQFF. CDR3 DNA sequence: TGCGCCAGCAGTCGACAGGCGGAGAATCTCAGCTCCTACAATGAGCAGTTCTTC.

CDR3 sequence reads: CATSPGGVDTQYF. CDR3 coding DNA: TGTGCCACCAGCCCAGGGGGCGTAGATACGCAGTATTTT. The V and J genes are TRBV24-1 and TRBJ2-3; TRBD1 aligns across 8 bases. The CDR3 is 13 amino acids. Trimming at V came to 7 bases and at J to 5 bases, leaving 4 bases not matched to a gene. Germline-derived CDR1 and CDR2 are KGHDR and SFDVKD.

This clonotype was counted many times. The V call is TRBV6-5, the J call TRBJ1-1; tentative D call: TRBD1 (6 bases). From germline, CDR1 is MNHEY and CDR2 SVGAGI. Trimming took 7 bases from V and 3 from J, leaving 18 bases between them. The CDR3 is 15 amino acids. The CDR3 coding sequence is TGTGCCAGCACCCCAAGACCCACAGGGCACACTGAAGCTTTCTTT. Amino acid sequence: CASTPRPTGHTEAFF.

This chain connects TRBV6-1 to TRBJ1-6; TRBD1 matches 7 bases. The J segment lost 7 bases and the V segment lost 3 bases, leaving 6 bases of the junction unmatched. The CDR3 contains 15 residues. In germline, CDR1 is MNHNS, CDR2 SASEGT. The CDR3 sequence is CASSESGTANSPLHF. The DNA for the CDR3 is TGTGCCAGCAGTGAGTCCGGGACAGCAAATTCACCCCTCCACTTT.

This clonotype occurred many times. The chain combines TRBV5-1 with TRBJ2-1; D may be TRBD1 (6 bases). This CDR3 is 13 amino acids long. The V gene lost 5 bases and the J gene lost 7 bases, with 13 bases spanning the gap. The germline V gene has CDR1 SGHRS and CDR2 YFSETQ. CDR3 nucleotides: TGCGCCAGCAGTTTCACAGGGTTGAATGAGCAGTTCTTC. It is translated as CASSFTGLNEQFF.